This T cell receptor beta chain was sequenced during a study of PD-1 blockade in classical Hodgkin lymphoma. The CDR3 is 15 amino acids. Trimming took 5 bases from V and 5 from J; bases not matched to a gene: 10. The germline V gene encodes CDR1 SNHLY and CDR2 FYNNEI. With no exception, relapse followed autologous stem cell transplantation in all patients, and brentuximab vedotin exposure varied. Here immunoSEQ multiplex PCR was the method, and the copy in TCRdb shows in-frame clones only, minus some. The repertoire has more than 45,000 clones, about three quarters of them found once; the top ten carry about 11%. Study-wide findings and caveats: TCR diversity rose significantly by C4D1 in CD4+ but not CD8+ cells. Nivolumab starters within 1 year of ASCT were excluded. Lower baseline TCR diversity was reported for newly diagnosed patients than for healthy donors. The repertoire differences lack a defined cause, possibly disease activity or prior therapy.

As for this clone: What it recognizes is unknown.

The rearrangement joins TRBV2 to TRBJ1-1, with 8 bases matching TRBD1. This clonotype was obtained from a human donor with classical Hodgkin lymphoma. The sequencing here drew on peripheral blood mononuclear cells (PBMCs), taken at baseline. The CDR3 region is CASSWATGAGTEAFF. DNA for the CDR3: TGTGCCAGCAGTTGGGCGACAGGGGCGGGAACTGAAGCTTTCTTT.